Described below is a single T cell receptor (beta chain) sequence and its context. This sample is part of a study of blood T cell repertoires in COVID-19. The CDR3 covers 14 residues. Germline CDR1 reads SGHRS; CDR2 reads YFSETQ. Trimming left V 5 bases short and J 2 bases short, with 13 bases between. Seattle enrolled patients during active infection and tracked them longitudinally. TCRdb's table, derived via immunoSEQ multiplex PCR, lists solely in-frame clones and lacks some. Of under 550,000 clones in the sample, approximately 90% were seen once. Sequencing was carried out using peripheral blood. The clonotype was recovered from a young man with COVID-19, enrolled during active disease. The V gene is TRBV5-1, the J gene TRBJ1-2; a possible D gene is TRBD1 (6 bases). CDR3 in amino acids: CASRDSQGNYGYTF. Here the CDR3 DNA reads TGCGCCAGCAGGGACTCACAGGGAAACTATGGCTACACCTTC.